Described below is a single T cell receptor (beta chain) sequence and its context. Unique molecular identifiers were used in preparing the TCRbeta library. TCRdb re-derived calls from the PCR reads in MiXCR, one entry per CDR3 protein. Here the sample spans around 800,000 distinct CDR3 sequences, 15% to 20% being singletons. The sample is drawn from a study of T-cell reconstitution after alpha-beta-depleted transplantation in children. This clonotype was obtained from a male patient aged 5 to 17 who had a stem cell transplant for acute lymphoblastic leukemia, so the T cells may come from the graft donor. The sequencing here drew on PBMCs, mostly from graft donor cells, taken 360 days after TCRalphabeta/CD19-depleted stem cell transplant.

CDR3 coding DNA: TGCAGCGTTGGGGGACGGCTGAACTATGGCTACACCTTC. Protein product: CSVGGRLNYGYTF. The chain links TRBV29-1 to TRBJ1-2; the D gene is possibly TRBD1 (5 bases). The CDR3 loop spans 13 amino acids. Germline CDR1 and CDR2: SQVTM and ANQGSEA. V lost 4 bases, J lost 2 bases, and 11 bases lay in between. The entire variable domain, with the rest obtained from reference TRBV29-1 and TRBJ1-2, is as follows: SAVISQKPSRDICQRGTSLTIQCQVDSQVTMMFWYRQQPGQSLTLIATANQGSEATYESGFVIDKFPISRPNLTFSTLTVSNMSPEDSSIYLCSVGGRLNYGYTFGSGTRLTVV.